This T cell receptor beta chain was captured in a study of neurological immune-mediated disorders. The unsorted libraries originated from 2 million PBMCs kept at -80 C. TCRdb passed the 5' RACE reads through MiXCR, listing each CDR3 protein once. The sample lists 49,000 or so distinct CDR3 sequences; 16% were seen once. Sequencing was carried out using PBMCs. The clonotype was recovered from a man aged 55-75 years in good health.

The CDR3 reads CSASLGNNEQFF. CDR3 nucleotide sequence: TGCAGTGCTAGTTTGGGAAACAATGAGCAGTTCTTC. This chain links TRBV20-1 with TRBJ2-1; unclear D gene. The germline V and J ends were trimmed by 3 bases and 5 bases, with 8 bases remaining between them. CDR1 is DFQATT, CDR2 SNEGSKA, per germline (reference sequence). The CDR3 spans 12 residues.